The clone carrying this TCR beta chain was detected only a few times. The V and J ends lost 4 bases and 5 bases, in that order; junction bases with no gene match: 3. The CDR3 loop spans 14 amino acids. From germline, CDR1 is SGHNT and CDR2 YYREEE (reference sequence). This sample was taken from a study of beta chain features in type 1 diabetes. Reverse transcription of all isolated RNA meant that expressed TCRB transcripts were sequenced. Profiling relied on immunoSEQ multiplex PCR, and the TCRdb table lists in-frame clones only, not all of them. Among about 320,000 clones listed, around 15% were seen once.

This clonotype was sampled from a man aged 25 to 40 in good health. The sequenced sample was central memory CD4+ T cells from blood. The chain couples TRBV5-4 to TRBJ1-5, with TRBD1 identical over 10 bases. The CDR3 protein is CASSLGTGDQPQHF. CDR3 bases: TGTGCCAGCAGCCTCGGGACAGGGGATCAGCCCCAGCATTTT. The full variable domain, rest sourced from reference TRBV5-4 and TRBJ1-5, is ETGVTQSPTHLIKTRGQQVTLRCSSQSGHNTVSWYQQALGQGPQFIFQYYREEENGRGNFPPRFSGLQFPNYSSELNVNALELDDSALYLCASSLGTGDQPQHFGDGTRLSIL.